The 2 T cell receptor beta chains given below trace back to one sample, sequenced in a study of shared clonotypes between healthy human individuals. TCRdb's copy holds only in-frame clones and misses some; the assay was immunoSEQ multiplex PCR. The sample holds about 680,000 clones, less than 80% seen once. The sample consisted of memory CD4+ T cells sorted from blood. Stated subset: CD45RA-negative fraction. The receptors were gathered from a woman aged 25 to 39 in good health.

This CDR3 is CASSFTAGVTDTQYF. CDR3 sequence (DNA): TGTGCCAGCAGCTTCACAGCGGGAGTCACAGATACGCAGTATTTT. The V call is TRBV7-2, the J call TRBJ2-3; 8 bases are a match to TRBD2. Germline V gene data show CDR1 as SGHTA and CDR2 as FQGNSA. Trimming cost V 3 bases and J 2 bases; bases outside gene matches: 4. The CDR3 contains 15 residues.

V usage is TRBV20-1 and J usage is TRBJ1-2; D gene uncertain. The germline V and J ends were trimmed by 5 bases and 7 bases, with 11 bases remaining between them. Per the germline V gene, CDR1 is DFQATT and CDR2 is SNEGSKA (reference sequence). The CDR3 runs to 11 residues. CDR3: CSAPFVGGYTF. In DNA form, the CDR3 reads TGCAGTGCTCCCTTCGTTGGTGGCTACACCTTC.